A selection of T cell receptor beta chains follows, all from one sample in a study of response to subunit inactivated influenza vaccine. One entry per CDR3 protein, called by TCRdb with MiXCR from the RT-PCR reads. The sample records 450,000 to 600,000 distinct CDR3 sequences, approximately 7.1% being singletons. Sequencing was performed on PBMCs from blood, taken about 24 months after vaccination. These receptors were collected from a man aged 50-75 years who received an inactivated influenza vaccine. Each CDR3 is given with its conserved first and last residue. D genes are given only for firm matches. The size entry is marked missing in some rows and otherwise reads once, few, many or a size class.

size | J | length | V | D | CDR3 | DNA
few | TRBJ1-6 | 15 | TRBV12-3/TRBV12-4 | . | CASSADSSRNSPLHF | TGTGCCAGCAGTGCCGACAGTAGCCGAAATTCACCCCTCCACTTT
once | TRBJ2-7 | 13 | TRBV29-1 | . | CSVEDQGTYEQYF | TGCAGCGTTGAAGATCAGGGTACCTACGAGCAGTACTTC
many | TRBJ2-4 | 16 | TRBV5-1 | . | CASSLPEPLAKNIQYF | TGCGCCAGCAGCTTGCCCGAACCTCTAGCCAAAAACATTCAGTACTTC
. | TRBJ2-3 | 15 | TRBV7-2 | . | CASSSGRGIADTQYF | TGTGCCAGCAGCTCAGGGCGGGGAATTGCAGATACGCAGTATTTT
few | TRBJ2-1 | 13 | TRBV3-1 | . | CASSQEVTNEQFF | TGTGCCAGCAGCCAAGAGGTCACTAATGAGCAGTTCTTC
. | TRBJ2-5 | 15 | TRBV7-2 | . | CASSLPDTYQETQYF | TGTGCCAGCAGCTTACCGGACACTTACCAAGAGACCCAGTACTTC
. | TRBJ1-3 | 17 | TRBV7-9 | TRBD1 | CASSLDRGASSGNTIYF | TGTGCCAGCAGCCTGGACAGGGGCGCTTCCTCTGGAAACACCATATATTTT
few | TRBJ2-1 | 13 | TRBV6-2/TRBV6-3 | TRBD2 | CASSRTSVNEQFF | TGTGCCAGCAGTAGGACTAGCGTCAATGAGCAGTTCTTC
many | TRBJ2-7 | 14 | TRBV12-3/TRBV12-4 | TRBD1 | CASSLTGGGAEQYF | TGTGCCAGCAGTTTGACAGGGGGTGGCGCCGAGCAGTACTTC
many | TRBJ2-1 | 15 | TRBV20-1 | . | CSARQKDRSYNEQFF | TGCAGTGCTAGACAAAAGGACCGCTCCTACAATGAGCAGTTCTTC
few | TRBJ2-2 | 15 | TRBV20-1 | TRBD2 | CSANRRGANTGELFF | TGCAGTGCTAACCGGCGGGGGGCGAACACCGGGGAGCTGTTTTTT
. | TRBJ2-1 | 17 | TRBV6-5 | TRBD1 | CASSYRGTGGGYNEQFF | TGTGCCAGCAGTTACCGAGGGACAGGGGGAGGGTACAATGAGCAGTTCTTC
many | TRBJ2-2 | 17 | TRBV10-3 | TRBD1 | CATRLGQGVSGTGELFF | TGTGCCACGCGTCTGGGACAGGGTGTCAGTGGTACCGGGGAGCTGTTTTTT
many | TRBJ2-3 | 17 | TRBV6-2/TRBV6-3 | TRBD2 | CASSYSRSGRITDTQYF | TGTGCCAGCAGTTACTCAAGGAGCGGGAGGATCACAGATACGCAGTATTTT
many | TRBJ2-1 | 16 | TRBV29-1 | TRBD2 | CSVELSGRPSYNEQFF | TGCAGCGTTGAGCTTAGCGGGAGGCCATCCTACAATGAGCAGTTCTTC
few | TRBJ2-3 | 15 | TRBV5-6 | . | CASSLRKLHTDTQYF | TGTGCCAGCAGCTTACGTAAACTTCACACAGATACGCAGTATTTT
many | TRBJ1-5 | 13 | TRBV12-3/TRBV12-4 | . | CASSLLGNQPQHF | TGTGCCAGCAGTTTACTCGGCAATCAGCCCCAGCATTTT
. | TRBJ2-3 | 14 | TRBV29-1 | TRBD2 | CSVRPKGGTDTQYF | TGCAGCGTTCGGCCCAAGGGAGGGACAGATACGCAGTATTTT
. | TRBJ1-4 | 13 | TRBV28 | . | CASRVGGDEKLFF | TGTGCCAGCAGGGTGGGGGGCGACGAAAAACTGTTTTTT
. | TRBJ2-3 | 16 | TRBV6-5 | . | CASSYYGTQGADTQYF | TGTGCCAGCAGTTACTACGGGACCCAAGGCGCAGATACGCAGTATTTT